Listed here are 9 T cell receptor beta chains from one sample, sequenced in a study of cytomegalovirus exposure and HLA in healthy donors. In the PCR, 60 Vbeta and 13 Jbeta primers were used. Only in-frame clones appear in the TCRdb table, and some are missing; sequencing was by immunoSEQ multiplex PCR. The table has under 90,000 clones, about 70% seen once. The sequencing sample was made of PBMCs. These receptors were taken from a man aged 35 to 55 in good health and CMV-seropositive.

The chain links TRBV7-2 to TRBJ1-4; D gene uncertain. There are 15 residues in the CDR3. V lost 2 bases and J 0 bases, leaving 7 bases between the germline ends. Looked up from germline, CDR1 is SGHTA and CDR2 is FQGNSA. The CDR3 protein is CASSLQASTNEKLFF. CDR3 DNA: TGTGCCAGCAGCTTACAAGCCTCAACTAATGAAAAACTGTTTTTT.

This chain uses TRBV5-1 with TRBJ1-4; 11 bases are a match to TRBD1. Germline values: CDR1 SGHRS, CDR2 YFSETQ. This CDR3 is built from 15 residues. V was clipped by 0 bases and J by 6 bases; unmatched bases: 1. The CDR3 here is CASSLAGQGDEKLFF. The CDR3 bases are TGCGCCAGCAGCTTGGCGGGACAGGGGGATGAAAAACTGTTTTTT.

This CDR3 is CASSLGDRGRKEQFF. The CDR3 nucleotides read TGTGCCAGCAGCTTGGGGGACAGGGGAAGGAAGGAGCAGTTCTTC. The chain recombines TRBV5-4 with TRBJ2-1, with 10 bases identical to TRBD1. Germline CDR1 is SGHNT and CDR2 is YYREEE (reference sequence). The V and J ends lost 0 bases and 10 bases, in that order; junction bases with no gene match: 7. The CDR3 covers 15 residues. The entire variable domain, with the rest obtained from reference TRBV5-4 and TRBJ2-1, is as follows: ETGVTQSPTHLIKTRGQQVTLRCSSQSGHNTVSWYQQALGQGPQFIFQYYREEENGRGNFPPRFSGLQFPNYSSELNVNALELDDSALYLCASSLGDRGRKEQFFGPGTRLTVL.

The V gene is TRBV7-2, the J gene TRBJ2-2; TRBD1 aligns across 11 bases. V dropped 4 bases and J dropped 10; count of bases not matched to a gene: 5. CDR3 length: 14 amino acids. Germline loops: CDR1 SGHTA, CDR2 FQGNSA. This CDR3 reads CASSSGQGGMELFF. The CDR3 nucleotides read TGTGCCAGCAGCTCGGGACAGGGGGGGATGGAGCTGTTTTTT.

The chain employs TRBV4-3 and TRBJ2-1; TRBD1 might be the D (6 bases). Trimming stripped 0 bases from V and 4 bases from J, with 10 bases between. CDR3 length equals 15 residues. CDR1 and CDR2 (germline): LGHNA, YSLEER. The chain's CDR3 is CASSQDHRVYNEQFF. CDR3 DNA sequence: TGCGCCAGCAGCCAAGACCACAGGGTTTACAATGAGCAGTTCTTC.

This clone was seen once. V is TRBV25-1 and J is TRBJ2-2; D possibly corresponds to TRBD2 (6 bases). CDR1 and CDR2 (germline): MGHDK, SYGVNS. CDR3 length: 15 residues. V lost 6 bases and J 5 bases, leaving 16 bases between the germline ends. The CDR3 sequence: CASRGGGEETGELFF. DNA for the CDR3: TGTGCCAGCAGGGGCGGAGGGGAAGAAACCGGGGAGCTGTTTTTT.

The chain combines TRBV9 with TRBJ2-1; TRBD2 matches at 10 bases. In germline, CDR1 is SGDLS, CDR2 YYNGEE. This CDR3 contains 15 residues. The V gene end was trimmed by 0 bases and the J gene end by 8 bases; junction bases not matched to a gene: 5. The CDR3 bases are TGTGCCAGCAGCGTAGTGTCAGCGGGAGGGGATGAGCAGTTCTTC. Residues: CASSVVSAGGDEQFF.

This sequence joins TRBV9 and TRBJ2-7; tentatively, D is TRBD1 (5 bases). The V end lost 2 bases, the J end lost 3 bases, and 15 bases lay between the germline ends. CDR1 SGDLS and CDR2 YYNGEE come from the germline V gene. The CDR3 loop spans 15 amino acids. CDR3 loop: CASSVGPSTDYEQYF. In DNA, the CDR3 is TGTGCCAGCAGCGTTGGCCCATCGACAGACTACGAGCAGTACTTC.

The V and J genes are TRBV6-5 and TRBJ1-1, with D possibly matching TRBD1 (6 bases). This CDR3 region has 13 residues. The V end lost 8 bases, the J end lost 3 bases, and 13 bases lay between the germline ends. Germline CDR1 is MNHEY and CDR2 is SVGAGI. In DNA, the CDR3 is TGTGCCAGCCAGGGGCGCTTTGACACTGAAGCTTTCTTT. Residues: CASQGRFDTEAFF.